The next 23 T cell receptor beta chains were all read from a single sample in a study of blood T cell repertoires in COVID-19. The data were produced by immunoSEQ multiplex PCR, yet TCRdb's version contains in-frame clones alone and is incomplete. Among 150,000 to 200,000 clones, around 81% were seen once, and the ten largest hold 9.5% to 12%. Sequenced sample: peripheral blood. These receptors all come from a man aged 60 to 75 with active or convalescent COVID-19.

This clone has only a few counts. The chain couples TRBV7-2 to TRBJ2-1, with 16 bases lining up with TRBD2. This CDR3 is 18 amino acids long. Trimming removed 4 bases from V and 6 bases from J; junction bases left unmatched: 9. CDR1 is SGHTA and CDR2 is FQGNSA in the germline V gene. CDR3 bases: TGTGCCAGCAGCTCCCCGGGACTAGCGGGGGGGCGAAGCAATGAGCAGTTCTTC. Protein product: CASSSPGLAGGRSNEQFF.

The CDR3 here is CASSGTSGRAGEQFF. CDR3 nucleotide sequence: TGTGCCAGTAGTGGGACTAGCGGGAGGGCCGGTGAGCAGTTCTTC. This sequence joins TRBV19 and TRBJ2-1, with 16 nucleotides matching TRBD2. Germline trimming cut 5 bases from V and 9 bases from J; bases unmatched to any gene: 4. From germline, CDR1 is LNHDA and CDR2 SQIVND (reference sequence). The length of the CDR3 is 15 residues.

The V gene is TRBV7-8, the J gene TRBJ2-6, with D maybe TRBD1 (5 bases). The V end was cut by 4 bases, the J end by 1 base, with 11 bases between. This CDR3 is 16 amino acids long. The germline CDR1 and CDR2 sequences are SGHVS and FQNEAQ. The CDR3 sequence is CASSSPAGSGANVLTF. The CDR3 nucleotides are TGTGCCAGCAGCTCACCGGCAGGGTCTGGGGCCAACGTCCTGACTTTC.

The chain links TRBV28 to TRBJ1-5, with D tentatively TRBD1 (5 bases). Between the trimmed V and J ends, which lost 7 bases and 4 bases, there was a span of 14 bases. The CDR3 contains 14 residues. Germline V CDR1 and CDR2: MDHEN, SYDVKM. CDR3: CASTSGGWNQPQHF. Here the CDR3 DNA reads TGTGCCAGCACCTCGGGGGGTTGGAATCAGCCCCAGCATTTT.

The CDR3 bases are TGTGCCAGCAGTGAAGGACAGGGTAATGAAAAACTGTTTTTT. This gives the protein CASSEGQGNEKLFF. The rearrangement links TRBV6-1 to TRBJ1-4; 7 bases line up with TRBD1. The length of the CDR3 is 14 residues. The V gene's germline CDR1 is MNHNS and CDR2 SASEGT. V shed 1 base, J shed 4 bases, and the junction held 0 bases outside the gene matches.

This clone was seen a handful of times. V and J are TRBV28 and TRBJ2-7; D is undetermined. Germline CDR1 and CDR2: MDHEN and SYDVKM. This CDR3 is 14 amino acids long. V dropped 3 bases and J dropped 6 bases, with 15 bases sitting between them. The CDR3 DNA is TGTGCCAGCAGTTTTTTGGGCAAGGCAGGCGAGCAGTACTTC. Translated: CASSFLGKAGEQYF.

The CDR3 nucleotides read TGTGCCAGCAGTTTCCGGACAGACGGCTACACCTTC. Its translation: CASSFRTDGYTF. The chain is built from TRBV2 and TRBJ1-2, with a tentative D call TRBD1 (6 bases). Trimming removed 5 bases from V and 8 bases from J, with 12 bases in between. Germline CDR1 and CDR2: SNHLY and FYNNEI. The CDR3 covers 12 residues.

This chain connects TRBV24-1 to TRBJ2-5, with D uncertain. V lost 3 bases and J lost 7, with 14 bases in between. The CDR3 totals 14 residues. Germline lookup yields CDR1 KGHDR and CDR2 SFDVKD. The CDR3 DNA reads as TGTGCCACCAGTGATCGAGGTCAGTCAACGACCCAGTACTTC. Amino acids: CATSDRGQSTTQYF.

The chain is built from TRBV11-2 and TRBJ2-1; no clear D gene. Germline V gene lookup returns CDR1 SGHAT and CDR2 FQNNGV. The CDR3 is 15 amino acids. V dropped 4 bases and J dropped 0 bases, with 10 bases sitting between them. Here the CDR3 DNA reads TGTGCCAGCAGCTCTGCAGGTAGCTCCTACAATGAGCAGTTCTTC. Translating gives CASSSAGSSYNEQFF. Based on the CDR3 plus reference TRBV11-2 and TRBJ2-1, the full variable domain is EAGVAQSPRYKIIEKRQSVAFWCNPISGHATLYWYQQILGQGPKLLIQFQNNGVVDDSQLPKDRFSAERLKGVDSTLKIQPAKLEDSAVYLCASSSAGSSYNEQFFGPGTRLTVL.

The chain links TRBV10-3 to TRBJ2-1, with 9 bases aligning to TRBD1. The CDR3 runs to 14 residues. J lost 8 bases, V lost 10 bases, and 12 bases had no gene match. Germline V lookup: CDR1 ENHRY, CDR2 SYGVKD. The CDR3 DNA sequence: TGTGCCAGCCACCCGGGACAGGGTGTACATGAGCAGTTCTTC. This translates into CASHPGQGVHEQFF.

The genes are TRBV2 and TRBJ1-2; a weak D match, TRBD1 (5 bases). V lost 6 bases, J lost 8 bases, and 16 bases lay in between. Germline V lookup: CDR1 SNHLY, CDR2 FYNNEI. The CDR3 is 13 amino acids. Written as DNA, the CDR3 is TGTGCCAGCAGCGACCGCAGGGATTTCGGCTACACCTTC. Protein sequence: CASSDRRDFGYTF.

The genes are TRBV28 and TRBJ1-5; D possibly corresponds to TRBD1 (6 bases). The germline CDR1 and CDR2 sequences are MDHEN and SYDVKM. Trimming took 6 bases from V and 6 from J, leaving 24 bases between them. CDR3 length: 17 amino acids. CDR3 in DNA: TGTGCCAGCAGCTACGCCGGGACACGCAATTTCGGTCAGCCCCAGCATTTT. Its translation: CASSYAGTRNFGQPQHF.

The genes are TRBV7-6 and TRBJ2-1, with 15 bases aligning to TRBD2. CDR3 length: 18 amino acids. In germline, CDR1 is SGHVS, CDR2 FNYEAQ. With 4 bases clipped from V and 8 bases from J, the junction kept 12 bases outside the gene matches. In DNA form, the CDR3 reads TGTGCCAGCAGCTCGGAAGGACTAGCGGGAGGGTCCGGCCATGAGCAGTTCTTC. Translation: CASSSEGLAGGSGHEQFF.

The rearrangement uses TRBV29-1 and TRBJ1-5; no reliable D call. The germline V gene has CDR1 SQVTM and CDR2 ANQGSEA. This CDR3 is built from 13 residues. V was cut by 4 bases and J by 2 bases, with 9 bases left in between. DNA for the CDR3: TGCAGCGTTGGCGGAGGAGGCAATCAGCCCCAGCATTTT. Its protein product is CSVGGGGNQPQHF.

V usage is TRBV19 and J usage is TRBJ1-1, with 7 nucleotides matching TRBD1. The CDR3 length is 15 residues. Unmatched junction bases numbered 7, after V lost 5 bases and J lost 1 base. CDR1 is LNHDA and CDR2 is SQIVND in the germline V gene (reference sequence). CDR3 sequence reads: CASSPLNRGNTEAFF. The CDR3 region has the DNA TGTGCCAGTAGTCCTCTGAACAGGGGGAACACTGAAGCTTTCTTT.

This clone appeared many times. The chain employs TRBV19 and TRBJ1-3, with 7 bases aligning to TRBD1. The CDR3 is 16 amino acids. Per germline, CDR1 LNHDA and CDR2 SQIVND (reference sequence). The trim removed 6 bases at V and 0 bases at J, leaving 8 bases unmatched. CDR3 sequence (DNA): TGTGCCAGTAGACCTCAGGGGGTTGGCTCTGGAAACACCATATATTTT. Protein: CASRPQGVGSGNTIYF.

The chain joins TRBV24-1 to TRBJ2-2; D is perhaps TRBD1 (5 bases). The CDR3 contains 15 residues. V gave up 4 bases and J gave up 3 bases, with 11 bases separating them. CDR1 and CDR2 from the germline V gene are KGHDR and SFDVKD. DNA of the CDR3: TGTGCCACCAGTGAATGGGGCTCGGACACCGGGGAGCTGTTTTTT. Translation: CATSEWGSDTGELFF.

Only one count was recorded for this clone. CDR3 coding DNA: TGTGCCAGCAGTTACTACAACAGGGGGCGAAGCACTGAAGCTTTCTTT. Its translation: CASSYYNRGRSTEAFF. The V gene is TRBV6-5, the J gene TRBJ1-1, with 9 nucleotides matching TRBD1. Per the germline V gene, CDR1 is MNHEY and CDR2 is SVGAGI. CDR3 size: 16 residues. J was trimmed by 4 bases and V by 1 base; bases with no gene match: 7.

The rearrangement links TRBV5-1 to TRBJ1-4; 7 bases agree with TRBD1. V lost 4 bases and J lost 3; bases outside the gene matches: 6. The CDR3 runs to 15 residues. CDR1 and CDR2 from the germline V gene are SGHRS and YFSETQ. CDR3 sequence reads: CASSPTGTANEKLFF. CDR3 nucleotide sequence: TGCGCCAGCAGCCCGACCGGGACAGCTAATGAAAAACTGTTTTTT. Complete variable domain (other parts from reference TRBV5-1 and TRBJ1-4): KAGVTQTPRYLIKTRGQQVTLSCSPISGHRSVSWYQQTPGQGLQFLFEYFSETQRNKGNFPGRFSGRQFSNSRSEMNVSTLELGDSALYLCASSPTGTANEKLFFGSGTQLSVL.

The genes are TRBV6-6 and TRBJ2-7, with 7 bases that match TRBD1. Germline trimming cut 5 bases from V and 5 bases from J; bases unmatched to any gene: 12. Germline CDR1 reads MNHNY; CDR2 reads SVGAGI (reference sequence). The CDR3 totals 15 residues. CDR3 amino acids: CASSLGAGGSHEQYF. In nucleotides, the CDR3 is TGTGCCAGCAGTCTAGGCGCAGGGGGTTCCCACGAGCAGTACTTC.

This clone is a singleton in its sample. The chain employs TRBV5-1 and TRBJ1-5; D ambiguous. CDR1 is SGHRS, CDR2 YFSETQ, per germline. V was pared by 4 bases and J by 7 bases, with 18 bases between. This CDR3 comprises 15 residues. CDR3 region: CASSPEGNGVQPQHF. CDR3 nucleotide sequence: TGCGCCAGCAGCCCGGAGGGTAACGGTGTGCAGCCCCAGCATTTT.

The CDR3 loop is CAISELTGGEAFF. The DNA of the CDR3 is TGTGCCATCAGTGAGTTGACAGGGGGCGAAGCTTTCTTT. The chain links TRBV10-3 to TRBJ1-1; 10 bases are shared with TRBD1. The CDR3 has 13 residues. Germline CDR1 and CDR2: ENHRY and SYGVKD. V was pared by 1 base and J by 8 bases, with 1 base of the junction left unmatched.

This clone was seen a single time. The chain is built from TRBV5-8 and TRBJ2-5; perhaps TRBD1 as D (6 bases). Trimming stripped 2 bases from V and 5 bases from J, with 13 bases between. Germline loops: CDR1 SGHTS, CDR2 YDEGEE. The CDR3 covers 14 residues. This chain's CDR3 is CASSFQGLAETQYF. Written as DNA, the CDR3 is TGTGCCAGCAGCTTCCAGGGGCTTGCGGAGACCCAGTACTTC.